The sequence of this T cell receptor beta chain was determined in a study of blood T cell repertoires in COVID-19. Study information: T cells, B-cell-depleted T cells, or PBMCs supplied cDNA or gDNA.

Original analysis: Estimated nucleated cell counts came from reference gene primer amplification. Data came from immunoSEQ multiplex PCR; TCRdb stores just in-frame clones and leaves some out. V and J calls and clone size follow that table, whereas D and trimming were derived from the DNA. The sample lists over 200,000 clones, approximately 84% occurring once. This CDR3 is built from 12 residues. Germline assignment: CDR1 LNHDA and CDR2 SQIVND (reference sequence). The V end lost 8 bases, the J end lost 4 bases, and 9 bases lay between the germline ends. The receptor's source is a man of 80 years or more with acute or convalescent COVID-19. The chain combines TRBV19 with TRBJ1-5; D ambiguous. Sequencing was performed on peripheral blood. CDR3: CASFSGNQPQHF. CDR3 sequence (DNA): TGTGCCAGTTTTAGCGGGAATCAGCCCCAGCATTTT.